One and the same sample provided the 26 T cell receptor beta chains below, sequenced in a study of T cells in Graves' hyperthyroidism and ophthalmopathy. From RNA transcripts, TCR beta CDR3 regions were amplified. TCR CDR3 regions were first amplified by RT-PCR with HTBI primers. TCRdb re-called the multiplex PCR reads through MiXCR, storing one row per CDR3 protein. There are more than 75,000 distinct CDR3 sequences in the sample; about 51% occur only once, and 25% to 30% lies in the top ten. Material for sequencing was blood. The source is a woman between 40 and 55 years old with Graves' hyperthyroidism.

This clonotype was detected only a few times. V and J are TRBV15 and TRBJ1-1; tentatively, D is TRBD1 (6 bases). This CDR3 contains 14 residues. Looked up from germline, CDR1 is LNHNV and CDR2 is YYDKDF (reference sequence). V lost 3 bases to trimming and J lost 5 bases, with 13 bases between them. The CDR3 region is CATSSLQGGTEAFF. In DNA form, the CDR3 reads TGTGCCACCAGCAGCTTACAGGGAGGGACTGAAGCTTTCTTT.

This clonotype was counted many times. Sequence at one end of the junction differs from germline and may be a read error. The chain carries TRBV7-9 and TRBJ2-7, with 10 bases lining up with TRBD1. CDR1 and CDR2 (germline): SEHNR, FQNEAQ (reference sequence). The CDR3 runs to 18 residues. CDR3 loop: CASSPGTGVITSLYEQYF. CDR3 DNA sequence: TGCGCCAGCAGTCCCGGGACAGGGGTTATTACGTCTCTCTACGAGCAGTACTTC.

This clonotype was picked up many times. V usage is TRBV19 and J usage is TRBJ2-5; TRBD2 matches at 11 bases. CDR1 and CDR2 (germline): LNHDA, SQIVND (reference sequence). The CDR3 extends over 15 amino acids. Losses at the gene ends were 6 bases for V and 5 bases for J; bases not matched to a gene: 8. CDR3 sequence: CASRLAGDGRETQYF. The CDR3 DNA follows: TGTGCCAGTAGACTAGCGGGAGACGGTAGGGAGACCCAGTACTTC.

Comment on this clonotype: A much larger clone lies one base from this, so it may be a read error. This rearrangement joins TRBV20-1 to TRBJ1-1, with a tentative D call TRBD1 (5 bases). This CDR3 contains 13 residues. The germline CDR1 and CDR2 sequences are DFQATT and SNEGSKA (reference sequence). CDR3 residues: CSARGLSITEALF. The CDR3 coding sequence is TGCAGTGCTAGGGGACTCTCCATCACTGAAGCTCTCTTT.

This clonotype was detected many times. The rearrangement joins TRBV5-1 to TRBJ1-4; possibly TRBD1 for D (5 bases). CDR1 and CDR2 (germline): SGHRS, YFSETQ. The CDR3 has 14 residues. Trimming stripped 4 bases from V and 8 bases from J, with 15 bases between. CDR3 in amino acids: CASSRNTGSEKLFF. The CDR3 DNA sequence: TGCGCCAGCAGCCGAAACACAGGTAGCGAAAAACTGTTTTTT.

CDR3 residues: CSARSDSSFSGNTIYF. The CDR3 region has the DNA TGCAGTGCTAGAAGCGACAGTTCCTTCTCTGGAAACACCATATATTTT. The J gene is TRBJ1-3, the V gene TRBV20-1; the D gene is possibly TRBD1 (5 bases). CDR1 is DFQATT, CDR2 SNEGSKA, per germline (reference sequence). The length of the CDR3 is 16 residues. V lost 2 bases and J 0 bases, leaving 14 bases between the germline ends.

There are many counts of this clonotype. The chain has TRBV20-1 and TRBJ1-3; TRBD1 matches 10 bases. This CDR3 spans 16 amino acids. Unmatched junction bases numbered 7, after V lost 1 base and J lost 4 bases. CDR1 DFQATT and CDR2 SNEGSKA come from the germline V gene (reference sequence). In nucleotides, the CDR3 is TGCAGTGCTAGAGCCGGGACAGGGGATTCCGGAAACACCATATATTTT. Its translation is CSARAGTGDSGNTIYF.

This clonotype showed up many times. The CDR3 DNA follows: TGTGCCACCAGCAGGGGGGTCAGGGGTGGCTACACCTTC. Encoded protein: CATSRGVRGGYTF. The rearrangement links TRBV15 to TRBJ1-2, with a possible D match to TRBD1 (6 bases). The CDR3 is made up of 13 amino acids. Trimming cost V 3 bases and J 7 bases, with 12 bases left between them. Germline V CDR1 and CDR2: LNHNV, YYDKDF (reference sequence). The full variable domain, in which reference TRBV15 and TRBJ1-2 provide the parts outside the CDR3, is DAMVIQNPRYQVTQFGKPVTLSCSQTLNHNVMYWYQQKSSQAPKLLFHYYDKDFNNEADTPDNFQSRRPNTSFCFLDIRSPGLGDTAMYLCATSRGVRGGYTFGSGTRLTVV.

V gene TRBV20-1 combines with J gene TRBJ2-5, with D perhaps TRBD1 (6 bases). The CDR3 consists of 14 residues. Per germline, CDR1 DFQATT and CDR2 SNEGSKA (reference sequence). V lost 4 bases and J lost 5, with 17 bases in between. The CDR3 DNA is TGCAGTGCTAAGGACAGTGGGGAACGCGAGACCCAGTACTTC. Translated: CSAKDSGERETQYF.

V and J are TRBV15 and TRBJ2-5, with 11 bases aligning to TRBD2. Germline assignment: CDR1 LNHNV and CDR2 YYDKDF (reference sequence). CDR3 length: 15 residues. Trimming removed 5 bases from V and 5 bases from J; junction bases left unmatched: 7. The CDR3 coding sequence is TGTGCCACCAGCGGAGGGACTAGCGGAGGGGAGACCCAGTACTTC. It encodes CATSGGTSGGETQYF.

V is TRBV7-6 and J is TRBJ2-7; 9 bases fit TRBD2. V lost 5 bases, J lost 6 bases, and 8 bases stayed unmatched. The CDR3 extends over 14 amino acids. Germline CDR1 SGHVS, CDR2 FNYEAQ. The CDR3 protein is CASSVAGGPPEQYF. Here the CDR3 DNA reads TGTGCCAGCAGCGTCGCGGGAGGGCCTCCCGAGCAGTACTTC.

This clonotype has ten or more counts. The V gene is TRBV5-1, the J gene TRBJ1-4; D gene uncertain. The CDR3 extends over 15 amino acids. V shed 2 bases and J shed 0 bases, with 8 bases lying between them. The germline CDR1 and CDR2 sequences are SGHRS and YFSETQ. This CDR3 is CASSFGTSTNEKLFF. The CDR3 DNA reads as TGCGCCAGCAGCTTCGGAACCTCAACTAATGAAAAACTGTTTTTT.

The chain joins TRBV11-1 to TRBJ2-7, with 10 bases that match TRBD1. The junction had 5 bases not matched to a gene; V was cut back by 5 bases and J by 4 bases. The CDR3 covers 14 residues. Germline CDR1 is SGHAT and CDR2 is FQDESV (reference sequence). CDR3 DNA: TGTGCCAGCAGCCGCGGGACAGGGGAGTACGAGCAGTACTTC. This translates into CASSRGTGEYEQYF.

The table lists this clonotype with many counts. The rearrangement joins TRBV7-2 to TRBJ2-5, with TRBD2 as a possible D gene (5 bases). The V gene lost 5 bases and the J gene lost 5 bases, with 15 bases spanning the gap. This CDR3 comprises 14 residues. CDR1 and CDR2 (germline): SGHTA, FQGNSA. CDR3 nucleotide sequence: TGTGCCAGCAGCCTCCTAGCTTCGGGGGAGACCCAGTACTTC. It is translated as CASSLLASGETQYF.

This clonotype was seen more than once but under ten times. The chain carries TRBV28 and TRBJ2-5; 8 positions agree with TRBD2. Germline CDR1 reads MDHEN; CDR2 reads SYDVKM. The CDR3 is 16 amino acids. With V trimmed by 3 bases and J by 5 bases, 11 bases remained unmatched. As DNA, the CDR3 is TGTGCCAGCAGTTTCCGCGGGAGGAGTAGTAGGGAGACCCAGTACTTC. Protein: CASSFRGRSSRETQYF.

In this sample, this clonotype turned up many times. The J gene is TRBJ1-1, the V gene TRBV12-3 or TRBV12-4; perhaps TRBD1 as D (6 bases). This CDR3 comprises 14 residues. Trimming shortened V by 6 bases and J by 5 bases, and 16 bases separated the two germline ends. The CDR3 DNA reads as TGTGCCAGCAGACGACGGAGCAGGGGAACTGAAGCTTTCTTT. Protein sequence: CASRRRSRGTEAFF.

The J gene is TRBJ2-5, the V gene TRBV2; 16 bases fit TRBD2. V was clipped by 10 bases and J by 4 bases; unmatched bases: 9. This CDR3 has 16 amino acids. The germline gives CDR1 SNHLY, CDR2 FYNNEI. CDR3 coding DNA: TGTGCCACCAGACAGGGACTAGCGGGAGGGCTAGAGACCCAGTACTTC. This codes for CATRQGLAGGLETQYF.

The count of this clonotype is one. CDR3 sequence reads: CASSSPVASGHGYTF. CDR3 DNA sequence: TGTGCCAGCAGCTCACCAGTAGCTTCAGGGCATGGCTACACCTTC. V usage is TRBV7-1 and J usage is TRBJ1-2; possible D gene TRBD1, 5 bases. TRBV7-1 falls under the ORF class, with uncertain function. The CDR3 runs to 15 residues. Trimming cost V 2 bases and J 6 bases, with 16 bases left between them.

V usage is TRBV5-1 and J usage is TRBJ2-3, with D hard to call. Germline lookup yields CDR1 SGHRS and CDR2 YFSETQ. The V end lost 3 bases, the J end lost 2 bases, and 1 base lay between the germline ends. The CDR3 totals 11 residues. The CDR3 DNA is TGCGCCAGCAGCTCCACAGATACGCAGTATTTT. Translating gives CASSSTDTQYF.

There are many counts of this clonotype. The J gene is TRBJ2-7, the V gene TRBV20-1; 9 bases match TRBD2. Germline CDR1 is DFQATT and CDR2 is SNEGSKA (reference sequence). CDR3 size: 14 residues. V gave up 3 bases and J gave up 6 bases; unmatched junction bases: 9. This CDR3 reads CSARAAGGPPEQYF. The CDR3 nucleotides read TGCAGTGCTAGGGCTGCGGGAGGGCCTCCCGAGCAGTACTTC.

The chain links TRBV7-9 to TRBJ1-1; no definite D call. Looked up from germline, CDR1 is SEHNR and CDR2 is FQNEAQ (reference sequence). The germline V and J ends were trimmed by 11 bases and 5 bases, with 18 bases remaining between them. This CDR3 contains 13 residues. The CDR3 loop is CAWSELPMTEAFF. The CDR3, as DNA: TGTGCCTGGAGTGAACTACCCATGACTGAAGCTTTCTTT.

Comment on this clonotype: A much more abundant neighbour one base away suggests this may be a read error. The V call is TRBV4-1, the J call TRBJ1-1; D not resolved. Germline values: CDR1 MGHRA, CDR2 YSYEKL. The length of the CDR3 is 14 residues. V was trimmed by 1 base and J by 2 bases, leaving 8 bases between them. The chain's CDR3 is CASSQAGTNTEAFF. The CDR3 coding sequence is TGCGCCAGCAGCCAAGCGGGCACAAACACTGAAGCTTTCTTT.

This chain uses TRBV2 with TRBJ1-5, with D unresolved. There are 13 residues in the CDR3. The V gene's germline CDR1 is SNHLY and CDR2 FYNNEI. Trimming removed 6 bases from V and 2 bases from J, with 8 bases in between. For the CDR3, the DNA is TGTGCCAGCAGGAAAGAAGGCAATCAGCCCCAGCATTTT. It is translated as CASRKEGNQPQHF.

This clonotype showed up many times. This sequence joins TRBV7-9 and TRBJ1-5; a weak D match, TRBD1 (5 bases). This CDR3 has 13 residues. CDR1 and CDR2 (germline): SEHNR, FQNEAQ (reference sequence). The germline V and J ends were trimmed by 6 bases and 3 bases, with 9 bases remaining between them. CDR3 sequence reads: CASSRQPNQPQHF. The CDR3 region has the DNA TGTGCCAGCAGTAGACAGCCCAATCAGCCCCAGCATTTT.

At least ten counts were recorded for this clonotype. The rearrangement joins TRBV10-3 to TRBJ2-7; possible D gene TRBD2, 6 bases. This CDR3 spans 13 amino acids. The germline CDR1 and CDR2 sequences are ENHRY and SYGVKD. V shed 7 bases and J shed 2 bases, with 12 bases lying between them. The CDR3 loop is CAITRDGAYEQYF. DNA of the CDR3: TGTGCCATCACGCGGGACGGGGCCTACGAGCAGTACTTC.

Here the CDR3 DNA reads TGTGCCAGCATTAGGGGGCCAGGTCAGCCCCAGTACTTC. Its translation is CASIRGPGQPQYF. V is TRBV2 and J is TRBJ2-5, with 7 positions matching TRBD1. The CDR3 has 13 residues. Germline-derived CDR1 and CDR2 are SNHLY and FYNNEI. V shed 7 bases and J 9 bases; nucleotides not matched to a gene: 11.